Sequencing of this TCR beta chain was carried out in a study of cytomegalovirus exposure and HLA in healthy donors. Study-level information: Ancestry clustering placed around 81% of around 400 genotyped donors in the Caucasian-associated cluster.

Comments on this clone: Its specificity is not known.

Those who donated were healthy bone marrow donors. The CDR3 has 15 amino acids. Trimming removed 3 bases at V and 7 bases at J, with 18 bases between. The germline V gene has CDR1 GTSNPN and CDR2 SVGIG (reference sequence). Findings and caveats of the study: Links to common viral pathogens appeared, in a later analysis, for several of the most significant clusters.

A multiplex PCR was run with 60 Vbeta primers and 13 Jbeta primers. Assay: immunoSEQ multiplex PCR; the TCRdb copy retains only in-frame clones and omits some. Among some 120,000 clones listed, roughly 78% were seen once. Material for sequencing was PBMCs. The rearrangement links TRBV30 to TRBJ1-4; unclear D gene. The sequence was collected from a man aged 25 to 45 in good health and CMV-seronegative. As DNA, the CDR3 is TGTGCCTGGAGCCCGGGATTGGTGCTTGGTGAAAAACTGTTTTTT. It yields the protein CAWSPGLVLGEKLFF.